A selection of T cell receptor beta chains follows, all from one sample in a study of blood T cell repertoires in COVID-19. TCRdb's table, derived via immunoSEQ multiplex PCR, lists solely in-frame clones and lacks some. This table holds roughly 250,000 clones, roughly 84% found once. Sample: peripheral blood. These receptors were collected from a woman aged 35 to 49 with active or convalescent COVID-19. CDR3s include the opening cysteine and the closing phenylalanine or tryptophan. The D gene is left open where the match is weak. Where a row states a size, it is once, few, many or the class of an expanded clone; other rows omit it.

.,.,TRBV19,15,TRBJ1-4,CASSVLTGNPEKLFF,TGTGCCAGTAGTGTATTAACAGGGAATCCTGAAAAACTGTTTTTT
.,.,TRBV11-2,14,TRBJ1-5,CASSLVAGDQPQHF,TGTGCCAGCAGCTTAGTGGCGGGGGATCAGCCCCAGCATTTT
.,.,TRBV3-1/TRBV3-2,15,TRBJ1-6,CASSQVGGNDSPLHF,TGTGCCAGCAGCCAAGTTGGAGGTAATGATTCACCCCTCCACTTT
.,TRBD1,TRBV29-1,13,TRBJ1-1,CSVREGGQLEAFF,TGCAGCGTGAGGGAAGGGGGCCAACTTGAAGCTTTCTTT
few,.,TRBV4-1,16,TRBJ2-5,CASSQRGLGGLETQYF,TGCGCCAGCAGCCAGAGGGGGTTGGGGGGGTTAGAGACCCAGTACTTC
once,.,TRBV3-1/TRBV3-2,14,TRBJ2-7,CASSQPGVMGEQYF,TGTGCCAGCAGCCAGCCGGGGGTGATGGGAGAGCAGTACTTC
.,.,TRBV3-1/TRBV3-2,16,TRBJ2-1,CASSQDTWGGGREQFF,TGTGCCAGCAGCCAAGATACGTGGGGGGGCGGGCGTGAGCAGTTCTTC
.,.,TRBV6-2/TRBV6-3,13,TRBJ1-1,CASSYSTWTEAFF,TGTGCCAGCAGTTACTCGACTTGGACTGAAGCTTTCTTT
.,TRBD1,TRBV19,17,TRBJ1-1,CASTRRRGPAPDTEAFF,TGTGCCAGTACCCGGAGGAGGGGGCCCGCCCCTGACACTGAAGCTTTCTTT
.,TRBD2,TRBV19,15,TRBJ2-1,CASSTLAGGTNEQFF,TGTGCCAGTAGTACTCTAGCGGGAGGAACCAATGAGCAGTTCTTC
few,TRBD1,TRBV10-1,17,TRBJ2-2,CASSHEEGQGSTGELFF,TGCGCCAGCAGCCACGAGGAGGGACAGGGGTCTACCGGGGAGCTGTTTTTT
.,.,TRBV27,17,TRBJ2-7,CASSLYPCGSGDCEQYF,TGTGCCAGCAGTCTCTACCCATGTGGTAGCGGCGACTGCGAGCAGTACTTC
.,TRBD1,TRBV4-1,15,TRBJ2-5,CASSQPDRVQETQYF,TGCGCCAGCAGCCAACCGGACAGGGTTCAAGAGACCCAGTACTTC
.,TRBD1,TRBV18,15,TRBJ1-3,CASSPRGQGGNTIYF,TGTGCCAGCTCACCACGGGGACAGGGAGGAAACACCATATATTTT
once,.,TRBV28,21,TRBJ1-5,CASSLLIQRGTGVLSNQPQHF,TGTGCCAGCAGTTTATTAATTCAGCGAGGGACTGGGGTCCTTAGCAATCAGCCCCAGCATTTT
.,.,TRBV5-1,12,TRBJ2-1,CASSPAGREQFF,TGCGCCAGCAGCCCGGCGGGGCGGGAGCAGTTCTTC
.,TRBD1,TRBV19,14,TRBJ1-5,CASSRTGANQPQHF,TGTGCCAGTAGCCGGACAGGGGCGAATCAGCCCCAGCATTTT
.,TRBD1,TRBV19,14,TRBJ1-1,CASSLGTGGTEAFF,TGTGCCAGTAGTCTAGGGACAGGGGGCACTGAAGCTTTCTTT
few,TRBD2,TRBV5-8,18,TRBJ2-2,CASSLRLAGDPNTGELFF,TGTGCCAGCAGCTTGCGACTAGCGGGGGACCCGAACACCGGGGAGCTGTTTTTT
once,.,TRBV5-1,14,TRBJ1-3,CASSLSPGGNTIYF,TGCGCCAGCAGCTTGTCTCCGGGTGGAAACACCATATATTTT
.,.,TRBV28,10,TRBJ1-2,CASSSNGYTF,TGTGCCAGCAGTTCTAATGGCTACACCTTC
.,.,TRBV4-1,16,TRBJ1-2,CASSQDWAGTSYGYTF,TGCGCCAGCAGCCAAGATTGGGCAGGGACTTCGTATGGCTACACCTTC
.,.,TRBV12-3/TRBV12-4,11,TRBJ1-1,CASSLGGEAFF,TGTGCCAGCAGTTTGGGGGGGGAAGCTTTCTTT
.,TRBD1,TRBV2,16,TRBJ1-3,CASGRQGSRSGNTIYF,TGTGCCAGCGGCCGACAGGGAAGCCGCTCTGGAAACACCATATATTTT
.,.,TRBV5-1,16,TRBJ1-1,CASRIGRSSGNTEAFF,TGCGCCAGCAGAATAGGCAGATCTAGTGGGAACACTGAAGCTTTCTTT
few,TRBD1,TRBV19,13,TRBJ1-2,CASRVTGDNGYTF,TGTGCCAGTAGAGTAACAGGGGACAATGGCTACACCTTC
.,.,TRBV5-4,15,TRBJ1-2,CASGAPGTLNYGYTF,TGTGCCAGCGGAGCTCCCGGGACACTTAACTATGGCTACACCTTC
.,.,TRBV6-4,13,TRBJ1-6,CASSEARGSPLHF,TGTGCCAGCAGTGAAGCCCGGGGTTCACCCCTCCACTTT
.,TRBD2,TRBV3-1/TRBV3-2,15,TRBJ2-3,CASSQTSGRTDTQYF,TGTGCCAGCAGCCAAACTAGCGGACGCACAGATACGCAGTATTTT
.,.,TRBV5-1,15,TRBJ1-3,CASSLESVSGNTIYF,TGCGCCAGCAGCTTGGAGTCAGTCTCTGGAAACACCATATATTTT
.,.,TRBV5-1,14,TRBJ2-3,CASSLRLEADTQYF,TGCGCCAGCAGCCTACGACTAGAGGCAGATACGCAGTATTTT
.,TRBD1,TRBV6-5,16,TRBJ1-2,CASSYSGTGGFYGYTF,TGTGCCAGCAGTTACTCCGGGACAGGGGGGTTCTATGGCTACACCTTC
.,.,TRBV4-1,16,TRBJ2-3,CASSPPSPDYADTQYF,TGCGCCAGCAGCCCACCCTCCCCGGACTATGCAGATACGCAGTATTTT
.,TRBD2,TRBV2,17,TRBJ2-1,CASAGAGAGSSYNEQFF,TGTGCCAGCGCGGGAGCGGGTGCAGGGAGCTCCTACAATGAGCAGTTCTTC
.,TRBD2,TRBV24-1,16,TRBJ2-5,CATSDHSGGAEETQYF,TGTGCCACCAGTGATCATAGCGGGGGGGCCGAGGAGACCCAGTACTTC
.,.,TRBV6-1,16,TRBJ1-1,CASSEHNRRGSTEAFF,TGTGCCAGCAGTGAACATAACAGGAGGGGCTCCACTGAAGCTTTCTTT
.,.,TRBV21-1,15,TRBJ2-3,CASSTRTSATDTQYF,TGTGCCAGCAGCACCCGGACTAGTGCCACAGATACGCAGTATTTT
.,.,TRBV5-6,15,TRBJ1-6,CASSLGLGGNSPLHF,TGTGCCAGCAGCTTGGGTTTAGGGGGTAATTCACCCCTCCACTTT
.,TRBD2,TRBV7-7,16,TRBJ2-2,CASSGSGAVNTGELFF,TGTGCCAGCAGCGGTAGCGGGGCGGTCAACACCGGGGAGCTGTTTTTT
.,TRBD1,TRBV28,13,TRBJ1-1,CASSRTGAPEAFF,TGTGCCAGCAGTAGGACAGGGGCCCCTGAAGCTTTCTTT
few,.,TRBV3-1/TRBV3-2,14,TRBJ2-5,CASSLAGIQETQYF,TGTGCCAGCAGCCTTGCCGGGATCCAAGAGACCCAGTACTTC
.,TRBD1,TRBV4-2,15,TRBJ1-4,CASSQWTGPNEKLFF,TGTGCCAGCAGCCAGTGGACAGGGCCAAATGAAAAACTGTTTTTT
.,.,TRBV5-1,14,TRBJ2-3,CASSPMAGTDTQYF,TGCGCCAGCAGCCCGATGGCGGGGACAGATACGCAGTATTTT
.,TRBD2,TRBV5-1,17,TRBJ2-3,CASSPTTSGGGTDTQYF,TGCGCCAGCAGCCCGACAACTAGCGGGGGAGGCACAGATACGCAGTATTTT
.,TRBD1,TRBV12-3/TRBV12-4,11,TRBJ1-2,CASRDRGGYTF,TGTGCCAGCAGGGACAGGGGCGGCTACACCTTC
.,.,TRBV7-2,15,TRBJ2-2,CASSFRGGLAGELFF,TGTGCCAGCAGCTTTAGGGGGGGGCTTGCCGGGGAGCTGTTTTTT